One sample yielded the 27 T cell receptor beta chains listed below, sequenced in a study of T cell responses to AZD1222 COVID-19 vaccine. The table came from immunoSEQ multiplex PCR; TCRdb's copy has only in-frame clones and leaves some out. The sample yields 150,000 to 200,000 clones, roughly 93% seen once. Here the sequenced sample was peripheral blood, taken 28 days after the second dose of the MenACWY control vaccine. The receptors stem from an adult who received the MenACWY meningococcal vaccine as a control.

The chain combines TRBV6-1 with TRBJ1-1; 7 nucleotides match TRBD1. The CDR3 is 16 amino acids. V was pared by 3 bases and J by 1 base, with 8 bases of the junction left unmatched. Looked up from germline, CDR1 is MNHNS and CDR2 is SASEGT. The CDR3 DNA sequence: TGTGCCAGCAGTGATGTCCGCTACAGGGGGAACACTGAAGCTTTCTTT. Protein sequence: CASSDVRYRGNTEAFF.

This clone was counted once. This sequence joins TRBV4-2 and TRBJ1-1, with D unclear. Germline V gives CDR1 LGHNA, CDR2 YNFKEQ. The CDR3 loop spans 16 amino acids. Trimming took off 0 bases at V and 1 base at J, with 12 bases between the two ends. In DNA, the CDR3 is TGTGCCAGCAGCCAAGATCTAAGAGGTGGGAACACTGAAGCTTTCTTT. Amino acid sequence: CASSQDLRGGNTEAFF.

The genes are TRBV18 and TRBJ1-4; no reliable D call. Germline-derived CDR1 and CDR2 are KGHSH and LQKENI. Trimming took 1 base from V and 4 from J, leaving 7 bases between them. This CDR3 has 14 residues. CDR3 amino acids: CASSPQGGNEKLFF. The CDR3 nucleotides read TGTGCCAGCTCACCACAGGGAGGTAATGAAAAACTGTTTTTT.

J is TRBJ2-1 and V is TRBV27; D is uncertain. V dropped 1 base and J dropped 0 bases, with 4 bases sitting between them. The germline V gene has CDR1 MNHEY and CDR2 SMNVEV (reference sequence). The CDR3 extends over 14 amino acids. This chain's CDR3 is CASSLLASYNEQFF. The DNA for the CDR3 is TGTGCCAGCAGTTTATTAGCCTCCTACAATGAGCAGTTCTTC.

This chain uses TRBV6-4 with TRBJ1-5; weak D call: TRBD1 (6 bases). Germline CDR1 and CDR2: MRHNA and SNTAGT. This CDR3 is 14 amino acids long. Trimming stripped 3 bases from V and 3 bases from J, with 9 bases between. The CDR3 loop is CASSEQGNNQPQHF. The DNA for the CDR3 is TGTGCCAGCAGTGAACAGGGCAACAATCAGCCCCAGCATTTT.

The V gene is TRBV4-3, the J gene TRBJ2-5; D is undetermined. The V and J ends lost 0 bases and 1 base respectively, with 9 bases between them. Germline CDR1 and CDR2: LGHNA and YSLEER. CDR3 length equals 15 residues. CDR3 region: CASSQDLGGQETQYF. Here the CDR3 DNA reads TGCGCCAGCAGCCAAGATTTGGGCGGCCAAGAGACCCAGTACTTC.

The chain joins TRBV4-1 to TRBJ1-2; D is unclear. The CDR3 contains 16 residues. Germline CDR1 MGHRA, CDR2 YSYEKL. The V gene lost 0 bases and the J gene lost 4 bases, with 15 bases spanning the gap. CDR3 DNA sequence: TGCGCCAGCAGCCAAGATAGGAACAGAGGAAGCTATGGCTACACCTTC. Amino acid sequence: CASSQDRNRGSYGYTF.

This chain's CDR3 is CASSPPSRTTGELFF. CDR3 coding DNA: TGTGCCAGCTCACCACCGTCAAGGACCACCGGGGAGCTGTTTTTT. The rearrangement uses TRBV18 and TRBJ2-2; D is ambiguous. The V end was cut by 0 bases, the J end by 4 bases, with 9 bases between. The V gene's germline CDR1 is KGHSH and CDR2 LQKENI. This CDR3 comprises 15 residues.

The chain recombines TRBV18 with TRBJ2-3, with D perhaps TRBD2 (8 bases). The V gene's germline CDR1 is KGHSH and CDR2 LQKENI. V lost 6 bases to trimming and J lost 0 bases, with 16 bases between them. CDR3 length: 16 amino acids. This CDR3 is CASSPGGGTSTDTQYF. The CDR3 coding sequence is TGTGCCAGCTCGCCGGGAGGGGGCACGAGCACAGATACGCAGTATTTT.

This clone was seen just once. The rearrangement uses TRBV30 and TRBJ1-5, with 9 positions matching TRBD1. The trim removed 0 bases at V and 10 bases at J, leaving 10 bases unmatched. The CDR3 runs 15 residues. CDR1 and CDR2 (germline): GTSNPN, SVGIG (reference sequence). The CDR3 coding sequence is TGTGCCTGGAGTGTACCGGGACAGGGATTGAGACCCCAGCATTTT. This codes for CAWSVPGQGLRPQHF.

This chain connects TRBV30 to TRBJ1-5; 10 bases match TRBD1. Germline CDR1 is GTSNPN and CDR2 is SVGIG (reference sequence). Trimming took 3 bases from V and 7 from J; bases not matched to a gene: 3. The CDR3 contains 13 residues. Here the CDR3 reads CAWRDRGMQPQHF. CDR3 coding DNA: TGTGCCTGGAGGGACAGGGGGATGCAGCCCCAGCATTTT.

In DNA form, the CDR3 reads TGTGCCAGCAGCCGGGGCGGGAATAATTCACCCCTCCACTTT. It translates to CASSRGGNNSPLHF. This sequence joins TRBV11-1 and TRBJ1-6; maybe TRBD1 (5 bases). The ends were cut back, 5 bases at V and 5 bases at J, with 10 bases in the middle. The germline V gene has CDR1 SGHAT and CDR2 FQDESV (reference sequence). The CDR3 length is 14 residues.

This chain joins TRBV18 and TRBJ1-2; 8 bases map to TRBD1. The CDR3 spans 17 residues. J was trimmed by 1 base and V by 3 bases; bases with no gene match: 10. Germline V lookup: CDR1 KGHSH, CDR2 LQKENI. CDR3 nucleotides: TGTGCCAGCTCACCGAGATTGACAGGGGATTATAACTATGGCTACACCTTC. Protein sequence: CASSPRLTGDYNYGYTF.

Remarks on this clone: One end of the junction does not line up with germline, which may come from a read error. V gene TRBV4-2 combines with J gene TRBJ2-2; D tentatively reads TRBD1 or TRBD2 (5 bases each). The germline V gene encodes CDR1 LGHNA and CDR2 YNFKEQ. CDR3 length: 16 residues. DNA for the CDR3: TGTGTCAGCAGCCAAGATTTGGGACGGAACACCGGGGAGCTGTTTTTT. Translated: CVSSQDLGRNTGELFF.

The V gene is TRBV6-5, the J gene TRBJ2-5; D ambiguous. The V gene lost 7 bases and the J gene lost 0 bases, with 0 bases spanning the gap. The CDR3 totals 10 residues. CDR1 is MNHEY, CDR2 SVGAGI, per germline. DNA for the CDR3: TGTGCCAGCAACCAAGAGACCCAGTACTTC. Its translation: CASNQETQYF.

This sequence joins TRBV25-1 and TRBJ1-2; D not certain. V shed 4 bases and J shed 7 bases, with 13 bases lying between them. CDR1 is MGHDK, CDR2 SYGVNS, per germline. CDR3 length equals 13 residues. The CDR3 loop is CASSASPPSGYTF. The CDR3 region has the DNA TGTGCCAGCAGTGCCTCACCCCCTAGTGGCTACACCTTC.

The chain couples TRBV29-1 to TRBJ2-5; 8 bases map to TRBD1. The CDR3 runs 13 residues. Germline V gene lookup returns CDR1 SQVTM and CDR2 ANQGSEA. With V trimmed by 6 bases and J by 5 bases, 8 bases remained unmatched. CDR3 nucleotides: TGCAGCGTACAGGACAGGGAGTGGGAGACCCAGTACTTC. Its protein is CSVQDREWETQYF.

CDR3 residues: CAREAQGGYTEAFF. The DNA for the CDR3 is TGTGCCAGAGAGGCCCAGGGAGGGTACACTGAAGCTTTCTTT. The chain carries TRBV30 and TRBJ1-1; the D gene is possibly TRBD1 (5 bases). The CDR3 totals 14 residues. V gave up 8 bases and J gave up 3 bases, with 19 bases separating them. Germline CDR1 and CDR2: GTSNPN and SVGIG (reference sequence). Together with reference TRBV30 and TRBJ1-1, the CDR3 gives the full variable domain: SQTIHQWPATLVQPVGSPLSLECTVEGTSNPNLYWYRQAAGRGLQLLFYSVGIGQISSEVPQNLSASRPQDRQFILSSKKLLLSDSGFYLCAREAQGGYTEAFFGQGTRLTVV.

The J gene is TRBJ1-6, the V gene TRBV19; the D gene is possibly TRBD1 (6 bases). Germline V CDR1 and CDR2: LNHDA, SQIVND (reference sequence). V shed 7 bases and J shed 4 bases, with 14 bases lying between them. The CDR3 spans 15 residues. As DNA, the CDR3 is TGTGCCAGTAAGAGGGAGCAGGGGTATAATTCACCCCTCCACTTT. It is translated as CASKREQGYNSPLHF.

The chain is built from TRBV6-6 and TRBJ1-4, with no clear D. CDR1 and CDR2 (germline): MNHNY, SVGAGI (reference sequence). The V end lost 1 base, the J end lost 8 bases, and 11 bases lay between the germline ends. The CDR3 covers 14 residues. Here the CDR3 reads CASSYYGEGEKLFF. The DNA for the CDR3 is TGTGCCAGCAGTTACTATGGGGAAGGGGAAAAACTGTTTTTT.

V and J are TRBV7-8 and TRBJ1-3, with D uncertain. V dropped 2 bases and J dropped 0 bases, with 14 bases sitting between them. This CDR3 contains 17 residues. CDR1 is SGHVS, CDR2 FQNEAQ, per germline. In nucleotides, the CDR3 is TGTGCCAGCAGCTTACGAAGGAATCCGAGCTCTGGAAACACCATATATTTT. It is translated as CASSLRRNPSSGNTIYF. Variable domain in full (rest from reference TRBV7-8 and TRBJ1-3): GAGVSQSPRYKVAKRGQDVALRCDPISGHVSLFWYQQALGQGPEFLTYFQNEAQLDKSGLPSDRFFAERPEGSVSTLKIQRTQQEDSAVYLCASSLRRNPSSGNTIYFGEGSWLTVV.

CDR3 nucleotide sequence: TGTGCCAGCAGCGTGACAGGGGGCTTGAACACTGAAGCTTTCTTT. This gives the protein CASSVTGGLNTEAFF. V is TRBV7-6 and J is TRBJ1-1; 10 bases align to TRBD1. The CDR3 has 15 amino acids. Looked up from germline, CDR1 is SGHVS and CDR2 is FNYEAQ. The J segment lost 0 bases and the V segment lost 5 bases, leaving 3 bases of the junction unmatched.

The chain links TRBV19 to TRBJ1-5; D remains unclear. CDR3 length equals 16 residues. The V gene lost 5 bases and the J gene lost 2 bases, with 16 bases spanning the gap. The germline V gene encodes CDR1 LNHDA and CDR2 SQIVND (reference sequence). CDR3: CASSPGPIAGNQPQHF. In nucleotides, the CDR3 is TGTGCCAGTAGTCCGGGCCCCATCGCAGGCAATCAGCCCCAGCATTTT.

Notes on this clone: Germline is not matched at one junction end, which may reflect a read error. Within the sample, other DNA sequences also encode this same CDR3. The chain combines TRBV9 with TRBJ1-4; the D is unclear. Germline CDR1 is SGDLS and CDR2 is YYNGEE. The CDR3 runs 15 residues. CDR3 nucleotides: TGCGCCAGCAGCGTACTCGACACCGCGAATGAAAAACTGTTTTTT. Translating it yields CASSVLDTANEKLFF. Full variable domain (outside the CDR3, taken from reference TRBV9 and TRBJ1-4): DSGVTQTPKHLITATGQRVTLRCSPRSGDLSVYWYQQSLDQGLQFLIQYYNGEERAKGNILERFSAQQFPDLHSELNLSSLELGDSALYFCASSVLDTANEKLFFGSGTQLSVL.

The rearrangement uses TRBV29-1 and TRBJ2-7; D not certain. Trimming shortened V by 2 bases and J by 3 bases, and 5 bases separated the two germline ends. The germline CDR1 and CDR2 sequences are SQVTM and ANQGSEA. The CDR3 consists of 11 residues. As DNA, the CDR3 is TGCAGCGTTGAATACAACTACGAGCAGTACTTC. As protein: CSVEYNYEQYF.

This chain uses TRBV2 with TRBJ1-2; perhaps TRBD1 as D (5 bases). This CDR3 is built from 13 residues. V lost 3 bases and J lost 6, with 11 bases in between. Germline loops: CDR1 SNHLY, CDR2 FYNNEI. Here the CDR3 reads CASSDPGRDGYTF. The CDR3 coding sequence is TGTGCCAGCAGTGACCCGGGACGGGATGGCTACACCTTC.

The chain joins TRBV19 to TRBJ2-2; no definite D call. Germline V CDR1 and CDR2: LNHDA, SQIVND (reference sequence). The CDR3 runs to 14 residues. V gave up 6 bases and J gave up 0 bases, with 8 bases separating them. CDR3 nucleotides: TGTGCCAGTAGATGGATCGCGAACACCGGGGAGCTGTTTTTT. As protein: CASRWIANTGELFF.